The T cell receptor beta chain described here comes from a study of T cell changes during pregnancy in multiple sclerosis. V lost 4 bases to trimming and J lost 5 bases; unmatched junction nucleotides: 20. Germline V gene lookup returns CDR1 SGHRS and CDR2 YFSETQ. The CDR3 is 20 residues long. Clones were read by immunoSEQ multiplex PCR, and TCRdb kept only the in-frame ones, dropping some. The sample lists about 53,000 clones; nearly 95% were seen once. This material consisted of CD4+ T cells from peripheral blood mononuclear cells, taken in the third trimester of pregnancy. The source of this sequence is a female donor with multiple sclerosis, enrolled in a pregnancy study. The genes are TRBV5-1 and TRBJ2-3; 12 nucleotides line up with TRBD2. The CDR3 region has the DNA TGCGCCAGCAGCCCCCTGCCTACTATAGCTAGCGGGGGGGCCGGAGATACGCAGTATTTT. Protein: CASSPLPTIASGGAGDTQYF.